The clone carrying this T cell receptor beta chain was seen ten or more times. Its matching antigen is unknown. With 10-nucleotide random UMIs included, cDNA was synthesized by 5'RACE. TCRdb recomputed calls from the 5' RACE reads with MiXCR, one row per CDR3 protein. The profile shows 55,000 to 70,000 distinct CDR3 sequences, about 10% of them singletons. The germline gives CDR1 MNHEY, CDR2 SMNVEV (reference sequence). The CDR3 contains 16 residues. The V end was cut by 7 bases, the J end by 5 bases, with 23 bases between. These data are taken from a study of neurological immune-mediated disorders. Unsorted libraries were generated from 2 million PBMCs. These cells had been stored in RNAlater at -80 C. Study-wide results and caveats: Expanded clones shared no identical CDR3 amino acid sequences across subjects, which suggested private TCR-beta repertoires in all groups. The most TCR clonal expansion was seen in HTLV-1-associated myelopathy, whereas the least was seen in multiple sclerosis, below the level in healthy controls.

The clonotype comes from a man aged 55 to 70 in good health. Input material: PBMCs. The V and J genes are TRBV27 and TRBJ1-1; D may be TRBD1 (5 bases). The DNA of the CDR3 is TGTGCCAGCACACCTCGGGGGTGGGGACGGGGGACTGAAGCTTTCTTT. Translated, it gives CASTPRGWGRGTEAFF.